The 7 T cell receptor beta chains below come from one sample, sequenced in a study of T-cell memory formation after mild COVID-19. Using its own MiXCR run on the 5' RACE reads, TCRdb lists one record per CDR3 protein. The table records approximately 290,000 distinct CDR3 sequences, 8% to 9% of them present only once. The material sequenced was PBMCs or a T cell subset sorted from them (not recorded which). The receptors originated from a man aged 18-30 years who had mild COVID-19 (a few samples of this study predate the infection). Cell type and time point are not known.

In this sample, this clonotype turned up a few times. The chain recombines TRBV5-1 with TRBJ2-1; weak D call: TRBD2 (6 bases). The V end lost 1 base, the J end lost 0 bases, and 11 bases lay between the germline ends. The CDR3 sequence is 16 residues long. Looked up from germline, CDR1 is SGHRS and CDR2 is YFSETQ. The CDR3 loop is CASSLNGGLSYNEQFF. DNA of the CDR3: TGCGCCAGCAGCTTGAATGGGGGACTCTCCTACAATGAGCAGTTCTTC.

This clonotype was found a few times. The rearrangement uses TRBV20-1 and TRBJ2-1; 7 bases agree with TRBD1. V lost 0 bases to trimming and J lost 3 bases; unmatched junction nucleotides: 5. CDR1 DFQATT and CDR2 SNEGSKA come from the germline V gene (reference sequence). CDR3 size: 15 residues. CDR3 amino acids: CSARDLTGYYNEQFF. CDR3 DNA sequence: TGCAGTGCTAGAGATTTGACAGGGTACTACAATGAGCAGTTCTTC.

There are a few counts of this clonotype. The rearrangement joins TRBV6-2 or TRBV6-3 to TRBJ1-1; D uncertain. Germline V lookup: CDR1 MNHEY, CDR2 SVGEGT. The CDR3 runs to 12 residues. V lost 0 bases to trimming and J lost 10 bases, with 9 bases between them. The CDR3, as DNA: TGTGCCAGCAGTTACTCCCCTGGTCGAGCTTTCTTT. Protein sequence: CASSYSPGRAFF.

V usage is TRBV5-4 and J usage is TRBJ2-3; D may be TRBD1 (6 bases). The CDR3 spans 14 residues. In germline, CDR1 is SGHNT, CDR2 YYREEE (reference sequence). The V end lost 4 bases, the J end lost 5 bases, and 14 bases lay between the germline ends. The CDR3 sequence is CASSAQGGEDTQYF. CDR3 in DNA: TGTGCCAGCAGCGCCCAAGGGGGTGAAGATACGCAGTATTTT.

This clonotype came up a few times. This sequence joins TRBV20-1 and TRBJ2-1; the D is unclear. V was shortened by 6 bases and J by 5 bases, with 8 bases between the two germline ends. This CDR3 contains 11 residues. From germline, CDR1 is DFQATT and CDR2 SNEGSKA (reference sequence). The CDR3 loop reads CSAGRNNEQFF. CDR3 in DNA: TGCAGTGCCGGTAGGAACAATGAGCAGTTCTTC.

The CDR3: CASSPGTFDTQYF. The CDR3 nucleotides read TGTGCCAGCAGCCCCGGGACGTTTGATACGCAGTATTTT. V gene TRBV7-2 combines with J gene TRBJ2-3; possibly TRBD1 or TRBD2 for D (5 bases each). Germline CDR1 and CDR2: SGHTA and FQGNSA. This CDR3 region has 13 residues. The V and J ends lost 5 bases and 6 bases respectively, with 12 bases between them.

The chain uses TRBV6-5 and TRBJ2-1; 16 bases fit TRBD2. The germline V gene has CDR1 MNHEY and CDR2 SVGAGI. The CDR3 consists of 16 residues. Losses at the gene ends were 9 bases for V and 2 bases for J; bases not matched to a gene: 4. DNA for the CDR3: TGTGCCAGGGGGACTAGCGGGGGGGACGCCTACAATGAGCAGTTCTTC. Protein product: CARGTSGGDAYNEQFF.